A single sample is the source of the 11 T cell receptor beta chains below, sequenced in a study of cytomegalovirus exposure and HLA in healthy donors. PCR primers comprised 60 Vbeta and 13 Jbeta primers. Sequencing was performed with immunoSEQ multiplex PCR; in TCRdb, only in-frame clones are kept and a portion is missing. Of about 100,000 clones in the sample, just under 80% were seen once. The sample was PBMCs. The receptors stem from a man aged 30 to 39 in good health and CMV-seronegative.

J is TRBJ2-7 and V is TRBV29-1, with 7 nucleotides matching TRBD1. This CDR3 comprises 12 residues. The V segment lost 7 bases and the J segment 3 bases; nucleotides outside the gene matches: 6. Germline V gives CDR1 SQVTM, CDR2 ANQGSEA. As DNA, the CDR3 is TGCAGCGCCCGGGACAGTTACTACGAGCAGTACTTC. Translated: CSARDSYYEQYF.

This chain uses TRBV29-1 with TRBJ2-3, with a possible D match to TRBD2 (6 bases). The V and J ends lost 7 bases and 7 bases respectively, with 18 bases between them. Germline CDR1 SQVTM, CDR2 ANQGSEA. The CDR3 sequence is 13 residues long. The CDR3 DNA is TGCAGCGGCTGGGCGCAGGGCGGGAATACGCAGTATTTT. This encodes CSGWAQGGNTQYF.

The chain has TRBV7-8 and TRBJ2-7; D not resolved. The CDR3 runs to 13 residues. Trimming pared 5 bases from V and 2 bases from J, leaving 10 bases between. Per germline, CDR1 SGHVS and CDR2 FQNEAQ. The CDR3 DNA reads TGTGCCAGCAGCAGATCCAGGCCCTACGAGCAGTACTTC. Translating gives CASSRSRPYEQYF.

The chain employs TRBV6-5 and TRBJ2-7; D remains ambiguous. Germline lookup yields CDR1 MNHEY and CDR2 SVGAGI. The CDR3 sequence is 14 residues long. V gave up 0 bases and J gave up 3 bases, with 9 bases separating them. The CDR3, as DNA: TGTGCCAGCAGTTACTCCGATAGTCGCTACGAGCAGTACTTC. It specifies CASSYSDSRYEQYF.

The chain recombines TRBV11-2 with TRBJ1-1; 7 nucleotides align to TRBD1. This CDR3 contains 15 residues. The junction had 7 bases not matched to a gene; V was cut back by 5 bases and J by 1 base. Germline V gene lookup returns CDR1 SGHAT and CDR2 FQNNGV. The CDR3 loop reads CASSHYRGRNTEAFF. The CDR3 DNA is TGTGCCAGCAGCCACTACAGGGGACGGAACACTGAAGCTTTCTTT.

The chain uses TRBV11-2 and TRBJ2-7, with 8 bases fitting TRBD1. V lost 3 bases and J lost 5; bases outside the gene matches: 9. CDR1 and CDR2 (germline): SGHAT, FQNNGV. The CDR3 totals 15 residues. The CDR3 here is CASSFIADRGHEQYF. For the CDR3, the DNA is TGTGCCAGCAGCTTCATCGCCGACAGGGGTCACGAGCAGTACTTC. Looking up the rest from reference TRBV11-2 and TRBJ2-7 gives the full variable domain: EAGVAQSPRYKIIEKRQSVAFWCNPISGHATLYWYQQILGQGPKLLIQFQNNGVVDDSQLPKDRFSAERLKGVDSTLKIQPAKLEDSAVYLCASSFIADRGHEQYFGPGTRLTVT.

V usage is TRBV5-6 and J usage is TRBJ2-1, with 8 bases lining up with TRBD1. V shed 4 bases and J 8 bases; nucleotides not matched to a gene: 14. The CDR3 is 16 residues long. Germline loops: CDR1 SGHDT, CDR2 YYEEEE. The CDR3 region is CASSPNPTGAGYEQFF. The CDR3, as DNA: TGTGCCAGCAGCCCAAACCCGACAGGGGCAGGCTATGAGCAGTTCTTC. Variable domain in full (rest from reference TRBV5-6 and TRBJ2-1): DAGVTQSPTHLIKTRGQQVTLRCSPKSGHDTVSWYQQALGQGPQFIFQYYEEEERQRGNFPDRFSGHQFPNYSSELNVNALLLGDSALYLCASSPNPTGAGYEQFFGPGTRLTVL.

The chain combines TRBV5-5 with TRBJ1-5; no clear D. Germline V lookup: CDR1 SGHKS, CDR2 YYEKEE (reference sequence). The CDR3 is made up of 14 amino acids. Trimming stripped 1 base from V and 3 bases from J, with 8 bases between. CDR3: CASSLWADNQPQHF. CDR3 nucleotides: TGTGCCAGCAGCTTGTGGGCCGACAATCAGCCCCAGCATTTT. Full variable domain (outside the CDR3, taken from reference TRBV5-5 and TRBJ1-5): DAGVTQSPTHLIKTRGQQVTLRCSPISGHKSVSWYQQVLGQGPQFIFQYYEKEERGRGNFPDRFSARQFPNYSSELNVNALLLGDSALYLCASSLWADNQPQHFGDGTRLSIL.

This clone turned up a few times. The chain is built from TRBV4-1 and TRBJ2-1; D ambiguous. Trimming left V 1 base short and J 0 bases short, with 7 bases between. In germline, CDR1 is MGHRA, CDR2 YSYEKL. The CDR3 covers 15 residues. CDR3 residues: CASSQGWSSYNEQFF. DNA for the CDR3: TGCGCCAGCAGCCAAGGTTGGAGCTCCTACAATGAGCAGTTCTTC.

The rearrangement joins TRBV30 to TRBJ2-7, with TRBD2 identical over 8 bases. Trimming cost V 3 bases and J 4 bases; bases outside gene matches: 8. CDR3 length equals 14 residues. Germline-derived CDR1 and CDR2 are GTSNPN and SVGIG (reference sequence). CDR3: CAWRIAGRGYEQYF. In DNA, the CDR3 is TGTGCCTGGAGGATAGCGGGACGGGGATACGAGCAGTACTTC.

The count of this clone is one. This chain links TRBV5-1 with TRBJ2-3; 9 bases fit TRBD1. The J segment lost 0 bases and the V segment lost 5 bases, leaving 10 bases of the junction unmatched. The germline V gene encodes CDR1 SGHRS and CDR2 YFSETQ. The CDR3 covers 17 residues. The CDR3 spells CASRRTGDASSTDTQYF. The CDR3 nucleotides are TGCGCCAGCAGACGGACAGGGGACGCATCTAGCACAGATACGCAGTATTTT. Variable domain in full (rest from reference TRBV5-1 and TRBJ2-3): KAGVTQTPRYLIKTRGQQVTLSCSPISGHRSVSWYQQTPGQGLQFLFEYFSETQRNKGNFPGRFSGRQFSNSRSEMNVSTLELGDSALYLCASRRTGDASSTDTQYFGPGTRLTVL.